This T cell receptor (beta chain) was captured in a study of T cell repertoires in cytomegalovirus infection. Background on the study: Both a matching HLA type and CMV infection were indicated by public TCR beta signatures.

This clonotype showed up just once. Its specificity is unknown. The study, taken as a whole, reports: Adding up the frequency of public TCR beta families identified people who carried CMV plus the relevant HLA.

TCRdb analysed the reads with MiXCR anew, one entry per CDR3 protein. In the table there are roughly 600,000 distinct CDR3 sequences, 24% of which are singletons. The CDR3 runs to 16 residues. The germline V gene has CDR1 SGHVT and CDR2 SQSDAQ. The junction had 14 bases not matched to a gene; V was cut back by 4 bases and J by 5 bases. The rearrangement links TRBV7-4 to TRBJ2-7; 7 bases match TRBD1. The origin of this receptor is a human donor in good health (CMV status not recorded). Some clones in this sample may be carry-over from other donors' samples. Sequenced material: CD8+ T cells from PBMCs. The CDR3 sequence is CASSSGGYRELDEQYV. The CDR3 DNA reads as TGTGCCAGCAGCTCAGGGGGTTACAGGGAGCTCGACGAGCAGTACGTC.